This is a list of T cell receptor beta chains from one sample in a study of CD8+ T cells in alopecia areata. Data came from immunoSEQ multiplex PCR; TCRdb stores just in-frame clones and leaves some out. The table shows 110,000 or so clones, with less than 45% occurring only once. The specimen was CD4+ T cells sorted from blood. The receptor set was obtained from a human donor with alopecia areata. The CDR3 runs from the conserved cysteine through the conserved F or W. A D gene is named only where the DNA matches it firmly. Clone size is given for some rows only: seen once, a few or many times, or a class if the clone is expanded.

j_gene	abundance	v_gene	d_gene	CDR3nt	CDR3aa
TRBJ2-6	-	TRBV19	-	TGTGCCAGTAGTATCCCCGGTCGCTCTGGGGCCAACGTCCTGACTTTC	CASSIPGRSGANVLTF
TRBJ1-2	few	TRBV27	-	TGTGCCAGCGGATCCCGCTCCGGGGCTAACTATGGCTACACCTTC	CASGSRSGANYGYTF
TRBJ2-7	-	TRBV27	TRBD2	TGTGCCAGCAGGTCGAGCGGGAGGGCCTACGAGCAGTACTTC	CASRSSGRAYEQYF
TRBJ2-3	-	TRBV5-1	-	TGCGCCAGCAGCTTGGTTGGGGTTAGCACAGATACGCAGTATTTT	CASSLVGVSTDTQYF
TRBJ2-7	-	TRBV28	TRBD2	TGTGCCAGCCGGTTAGGATTAGCGGGAAACTACGAGCAGTACTTC	CASRLGLAGNYEQYF
TRBJ1-2	-	TRBV29-1	-	TGCAGCGTTGAGGGAGACTATGGCTACACCTTC	CSVEGDYGYTF
TRBJ2-7	-	TRBV7-9	TRBD1	TGTGCCAGCAGCCCGGACAGGCCCCCCTACGAGCAGTACTTC	CASSPDRPPYEQYF
TRBJ1-1	few	TRBV29-1	-	TGCAGCGTGAGGGTATTCATGAACACTGAAGCTTTCTTT	CSVRVFMNTEAFF
TRBJ2-3	-	TRBV7-2	TRBD1	TGTGCCAGCAGCTTCGGGACAGTCTTGACAGATACGCAGTATTTT	CASSFGTVLTDTQYF
TRBJ2-2	few	TRBV7-2	-	TGTGCCAGCAGCTGGAGATTAGACGACACCGGGGAGCTGTTTTTT	CASSWRLDDTGELFF
TRBJ2-5	-	TRBV13	TRBD1	TGTGCCAGCGGTATCCGGACAGGGGCAGAGACCCAGTACTTC	CASGIRTGAETQYF
TRBJ2-3	-	TRBV30	-	TGTGCCTGGAGGGCATCGGGAGATACGCAGTATTTT	CAWRASGDTQYF
TRBJ2-6	few	TRBV29-1	-	TGCAGCGTTAAACAGGGTGCAGGGGCCAACGTCCTGACTTTC	CSVKQGAGANVLTF
TRBJ2-1	-	TRBV29-1	-	TGCAGCGGAGCGCGTACCTCGAGCTCCTACAATGAGCAGTTCTTC	CSGARTSSSYNEQFF
TRBJ2-1	-	TRBV9	TRBD2	TGTGCCAGCAGCGTCCTTGGCGGGAGACAAAGCAATGAGCAGTTCTTC	CASSVLGGRQSNEQFF
TRBJ1-2	once	TRBV6-5	-	TGTGCCAGCAGAGTCGACGGGTCTAACTATGGCTACACCTTC	CASRVDGSNYGYTF
TRBJ2-7	-	TRBV30	-	TGTGCCTGGGAAAGGGCTGGCGGGCAGTACTTC	CAWERAGGQYF
TRBJ2-7	once	TRBV27	-	TGTGCCAGCAGTTTTTGGACATCGGGCGACGAGCAGTACTTC	CASSFWTSGDEQYF
TRBJ2-5	few	TRBV29-1	-	TGCAGCGTTGGTCCAGACTCCCAAGAGACCCAGTACTTC	CSVGPDSQETQYF
TRBJ1-2	-	TRBV7-9	-	TGTGCCAGCAGTTCTGGGATGGGGACTTATGGCTACACCTTC	CASSSGMGTYGYTF
TRBJ1-1	few	TRBV18	-	TGTGCCAGCTCACCAATCATGAACACTGAAGCTTTCTTT	CASSPIMNTEAFF
TRBJ2-5	-	TRBV7-2	TRBD2	TGTGCCAGCAGCCTAGCGGGAGCTTCGCGGGAGACCCAGTACTTC	CASSLAGASRETQYF
TRBJ2-7	few	TRBV2	TRBD1	TGTGCCAGCCTTAGACAGGGCGGTCACGAGCAGTACTTC	CASLRQGGHEQYF
TRBJ1-2	few	TRBV5-1	-	TGCGCCAGCAGCCCGGGGCCGACGGAAAACTATGGCTACACCTTC	CASSPGPTENYGYTF
TRBJ1-4	-	TRBV29-1	-	TGCAGCGTCGCGGACAGCGCAGGTGATGAAAAACTGTTTTTT	CSVADSAGDEKLFF
TRBJ2-7	-	TRBV6-5	-	TGTGCCAGCAGTTACGGCCCTCGGCGAGAGCAGTACTTC	CASSYGPRREQYF
TRBJ2-5	-	TRBV28	TRBD1	TGTGCCAGCAGTCCCCAAGACAGGGCGGAGACCCAGTACTTC	CASSPQDRAETQYF
TRBJ1-2	-	TRBV29-1	-	TGCAGCGTTGAGGCGTTGCAGGGGTATGGCTACACCTTC	CSVEALQGYGYTF
TRBJ2-7	few	TRBV29-1	-	TGCAGCGTTGTAATGAGGGCTTCCTACGAGCAGTACTTC	CSVVMRASYEQYF
TRBJ2-1	few	TRBV7-9	-	TGTGCCAGCAGCTTAGCCGGGACTCGGGATAGCTCCTACAATGAGCAGTTCTTC	CASSLAGTRDSSYNEQFF
TRBJ1-1	-	TRBV5-1	-	TGCGCCAGCGTGTCAGGGGAAGGCACTGAAGCTTTCTTT	CASVSGEGTEAFF
TRBJ2-5	-	TRBV29-1	-	TGCAGCGTTGGAGGGCAGGGGCCCTTCCAAGAGACCCAGTACTTC	CSVGGQGPFQETQYF
TRBJ2-6	-	TRBV7-8	-	TGTGCCAGCAGCTCAACCCCAGGGATGAGCTCTGGGGCCAACGTCCTGACTTTC	CASSSTPGMSSGANVLTF
TRBJ2-7	-	TRBV4-2	TRBD2	TGTGCCAGCAGCCAAGATCTAGCGGTCTACGAGCAGTACTTC	CASSQDLAVYEQYF
TRBJ1-1	-	TRBV6-5	-	TGTGCCAGCAGTTACTCGCAATCAATCGACACTGAAGCTTTCTTT	CASSYSQSIDTEAFF
TRBJ2-1	-	TRBV20-1	-	TGCAGTGCTAGGTGGGAGAGAGGGCAGTTCTTC	CSARWERGQFF
TRBJ2-1	-	TRBV15	-	TGTGCCACCAGCAGAGACCAGGGACCGAATGAGCAGTTCTTC	CATSRDQGPNEQFF